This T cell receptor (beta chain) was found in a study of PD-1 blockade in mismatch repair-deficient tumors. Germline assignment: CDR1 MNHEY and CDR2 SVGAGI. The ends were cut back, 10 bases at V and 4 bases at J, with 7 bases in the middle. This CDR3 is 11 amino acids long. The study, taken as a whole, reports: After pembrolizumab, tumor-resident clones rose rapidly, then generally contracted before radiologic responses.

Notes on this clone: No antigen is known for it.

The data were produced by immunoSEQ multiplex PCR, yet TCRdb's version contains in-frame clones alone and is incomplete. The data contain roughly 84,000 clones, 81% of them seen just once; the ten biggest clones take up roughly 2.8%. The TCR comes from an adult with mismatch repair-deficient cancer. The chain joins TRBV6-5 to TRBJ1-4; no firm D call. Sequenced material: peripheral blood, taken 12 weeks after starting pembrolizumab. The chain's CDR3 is CATQSNEKLFF. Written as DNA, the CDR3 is TGTGCCACACAGAGTAATGAAAAACTGTTTTTT.